This T cell receptor beta chain was recorded in a study of blood T cells in healthy people across ages. General study findings and limits: Naive and antigen-experienced cells were not separated, limiting conclusive comparison. Compared with aged donors, long-lived donors showed fewer expanded clones, suggesting selection. The study lacked donor CMV status, which possibly confounded expanded clonotype changes. Correlation between TCR beta diversity and naive T cell percentage was strong.

The V gene's germline CDR1 is SQVTM and CDR2 ANQGSEA. This CDR3 region has 16 residues. V lost 3 bases, J lost 4 bases, and 12 bases stayed unmatched. The sample holds a few counts of this clonotype. Its target is unknown. For the second PCR, which ran for about 6 to 11 cycles, a sample-barcoded 5' primer and a J-beta primer mix were used. TCRdb used MiXCR to reprocess the 5' RACE reads, holding one entry per CDR3 protein. The data contain around 1.7 million distinct CDR3 sequences, 25% to 30% of them singletons. What was sequenced was blood. The chain uses TRBV29-1 and TRBJ2-1; 7 positions agree with TRBD2. The sequence was obtained from a woman in her 30s in good health. The CDR3 protein is CSVDVRIRTRYNEQFF. The CDR3 DNA is TGCAGCGTTGATGTGCGTATCCGGACTAGATACAATGAGCAGTTCTTC.